This paragraph covers one T cell receptor beta chain sequence. This specimen comes from a study of T cell repertoires in cytomegalovirus infection. TCRdb reprocessed the reads via MiXCR and lists one record per CDR3 protein. The sample includes roughly 240,000 distinct CDR3 sequences, 6% to 8% of them seen just once. Sample: PBMCs. The receptor was derived from a human donor in good health (CMV status not recorded). Some clones in this sample may be carry-over from other donors' samples.

The CDR3 DNA reads as TGCGCCAGCAGCTTGGCCGAGGGACAAGCCACCGGGGAGCTGTTTTTT. Its protein is CASSLAEGQATGELFF. This chain links TRBV5-1 with TRBJ2-2; weak D call: TRBD1 (6 bases). V dropped 0 bases and J dropped 4 bases, with 13 bases sitting between them. CDR3 length: 16 amino acids. Per germline, CDR1 SGHRS and CDR2 YFSETQ.